The clone carrying this T cell receptor (beta chain) was detected many times. The data belong to a study of low-dose radiotherapy and immunotherapy resistance in tumors. Study context: Individuals in Cohort 2 had 1 Gy per fraction every two weeks, adding up to 13 Gy over 26 weeks. Every two weeks, the protocol called for intravenous cyclophosphamide at 200 mg/m2. It was given one day before each radiation and immunotherapy administration. For four cycles from cycle 1 day 1, patients took 300 mg oral aspirin daily.

TRAV- and TRBV-specific primers were used for first-strand cDNA, which covered alpha and beta chains. TCR amplification involved 20 to 25 PCR cycles with a constant-region primer and V-primer adapter. Each CDR3 protein is one row after TCRdb ran MiXCR on the reads. The sample gives under 90,000 distinct CDR3 sequences, roughly a sixth of which show up once; over 2.5% is in the top ten. Germline loops: CDR1 SGHNT, CDR2 YENEEA. Unmatched junction bases numbered 5, after V lost 5 bases and J lost 3 bases. The CDR3 has 14 residues. As to time point: before trial treatment. The study gave donors nivolumab, ipilimumab, aspirin, low-dose cyclophosphamide and low-dose radiotherapy.

This receptor was identified in a male donor with prostate cancer. The specimen was PBMCs, collected before treatment. This chain joins TRBV11-3 and TRBJ2-7; 9 bases line up with TRBD1. This chain's CDR3 is CASSPGQGHYEQYF. DNA for the CDR3: TGTGCCAGCAGCCCCGGACAGGGGCACTACGAGCAGTACTTC.